This entry lists 23 T cell receptor beta chains sequenced from one sample in a study of blood T cell repertoires in COVID-19 (dated by TCRdb to 2018 to 2020). The method behind the library was the immunoSEQ multiplex PCR assay. What TCRdb holds here is the immuneACCESS table cut down to in-frame rearrangements. Part of the clones is not present; checked against another copy, under half of the missing clones reflect an unresolved V gene, and the others are unexplained. The sample contains about 230,000 clones, about nine tenths of them found a single time. The ten largest clones capture about 2.5% of the sample. The specimen sequenced was PBMCs or T cells enriched from blood (not recorded which). These receptors came from a woman aged 40 to 50 with acute COVID-19.

The chain employs TRBV12-3 or TRBV12-4 and TRBJ1-1; maybe TRBD1 (5 bases). The CDR3 runs to 13 residues. V was clipped by 4 bases and J by 7 bases, with 13 bases between them. CDR3 protein: CASSSPNRLEAFF. In DNA, the CDR3 is TGTGCCAGCAGTTCGCCTAACAGGCTTGAAGCTTTCTTT.

The J gene is TRBJ1-2, the V gene TRBV7-2, with D perhaps TRBD1 (5 bases). In germline, CDR1 is SGHTA, CDR2 FQGNSA. V lost 3 bases, J lost 4 bases, and 21 bases lay in between. This CDR3 comprises 17 residues. This chain's CDR3 is CASSFLGARGVSYGYTF. For the CDR3, the DNA is TGTGCCAGCAGCTTTCTAGGGGCCCGTGGGGTGAGCTATGGCTACACCTTC. Looking up the rest from reference TRBV7-2 and TRBJ1-2 gives the full variable domain: GAGVSQSPSNKVTEKGKDVELRCDPISGHTALYWYRQSLGQGLEFLIYFQGNSAPDKSGLPSDRFSAERTGGSVSTLTIQRTQQEDSAVYLCASSFLGARGVSYGYTFGSGTRLTVV.

The table lists this clone with a count of one. The chain employs TRBV11-2 and TRBJ2-1; D is perhaps TRBD2 (6 bases). Looked up from germline, CDR1 is SGHAT and CDR2 is FQNNGV. The CDR3 loop spans 16 amino acids. With 1 base removed from V and 5 bases from J, the gap between germline ends came to 15 bases. The CDR3 loop reads CASSLGRATSDNEQFF. The CDR3 region has the DNA TGTGCCAGCAGCTTAGGACGCGCGACTAGTGACAATGAGCAGTTCTTC.

The chain has TRBV4-1 and TRBJ2-7; tentatively, D is TRBD2 (5 bases). This CDR3 is 14 amino acids long. V was shortened by 1 base and J by 2 bases, with 9 bases between the two germline ends. Germline V gene sequence: CDR1 MGHRA, CDR2 YSYEKL. The DNA of the CDR3 is TGCGCCAGCAGCCAAGTTGAGGGTGCCTACGAGCAGTACGTC. This codes for CASSQVEGAYEQYV.

The chain couples TRBV5-4 to TRBJ2-7; TRBD2 might be the D (6 bases). With 4 bases removed from V and 9 bases from J, the gap between germline ends came to 14 bases. The CDR3 has 12 residues. The germline gives CDR1 SGHNT, CDR2 YYREEE (reference sequence). The CDR3 coding sequence is TGTGCCAGCAGCGCCCCGGGAGCGGCGCAGTACGTC. Residues: CASSAPGAAQYV.

V and J are TRBV6-2 or TRBV6-3 and TRBJ2-2; D not certain. Germline-derived CDR1 and CDR2 are MNHEY and SVGEGT. This CDR3 contains 14 residues. With 2 bases removed from V and 3 bases from J, the gap between germline ends came to 7 bases. CDR3 nucleotides: TGTGCCAGCAGTTACGGTACGGACACCGGGGAGCTGTTTTTT. Translating it yields CASSYGTDTGELFF.

V usage is TRBV19 and J usage is TRBJ2-3; D is unresolved. V lost 3 bases and J lost 6, with 13 bases in between. The CDR3 covers 14 residues. Germline CDR1 and CDR2: LNHDA and SQIVND (reference sequence). For the CDR3, the DNA is TGTGCCAGTAGTATGCGCAGGTTCGCGGATACGCAGTATTTT. It yields the protein CASSMRRFADTQYF.

The gene calls are TRBV12-3 or TRBV12-4 and TRBJ1-1, with TRBD1 identical over 8 bases. J lost 4 bases, V lost 7 bases, and 5 bases had no gene match. The CDR3 extends over 13 amino acids. The CDR3 sequence: CASTRQGLTEAFF. In DNA form, the CDR3 reads TGTGCCAGCACCAGACAGGGGCTCACTGAAGCTTTCTTT.

The chain uses TRBV10-3 and TRBJ1-2; TRBD1 agrees at 7 bases. CDR1 is ENHRY and CDR2 is SYGVKD in the germline V gene. The trim removed 8 bases at V and 1 base at J, leaving 4 bases unmatched. The CDR3 loop spans 13 amino acids. The CDR3 here is CAIRGGSNYGYTF. The CDR3 region has the DNA TGTGCCATCCGAGGGGGCAGTAACTATGGCTACACCTTC.

This chain links TRBV25-1 with TRBJ2-1; D not certain. CDR1 and CDR2 from the germline V gene are MGHDK and SYGVNS. Trimming stripped 3 bases from V and 3 bases from J, with 12 bases between. CDR3 length: 15 residues. CDR3 sequence: CASSDLGPVYNEQFF. In nucleotides, the CDR3 is TGTGCCAGCAGTGATTTGGGCCCGGTCTACAATGAGCAGTTCTTC.

This rearrangement joins TRBV9 to TRBJ2-1, with 14 bases matching TRBD2. Trimming at V came to 3 bases and at J to 12 bases, leaving 8 bases not matched to a gene. The germline CDR1 and CDR2 sequences are SGDLS and YYNGEE. The CDR3 is made up of 15 amino acids. CDR3 DNA sequence: TGTGCCAGCAGCGAAAGACTAGCGGGAGGGAGAGGGCAGTTCTTC. This codes for CASSERLAGGRGQFF.

The rearrangement joins TRBV18 to TRBJ1-1; 9 bases are a match to TRBD1. The CDR3 length is 14 residues. Germline V CDR1 and CDR2: KGHSH, LQKENI. The V and J ends lost 7 bases and 3 bases, in that order; junction bases with no gene match: 6. The CDR3 spells CASWAGTGHTEAFF. The CDR3 DNA sequence: TGTGCCAGCTGGGCCGGGACAGGGCACACTGAAGCTTTCTTT. Using reference TRBV18 and TRBJ1-1 for the parts outside the CDR3, the full variable domain is NAGVMQNPRHLVRRRGQEARLRCSPMKGHSHVYWYRQLPEEGLKFMVYLQKENIIDESGMPKERFSAEFPKEGPSILRIQQVVRGDSAAYFCASWAGTGHTEAFFGQGTRLTVV.

The V gene is TRBV5-4, the J gene TRBJ2-2, with 7 bases that match TRBD2. V dropped 0 bases and J dropped 4; count of bases not matched to a gene: 3. This CDR3 is 15 amino acids long. Germline loops: CDR1 SGHNT, CDR2 YYREEE (reference sequence). The CDR3 loop is CASSLVQRGTGELFF. CDR3 nucleotide sequence: TGTGCCAGCAGCTTGGTCCAGCGGGGCACCGGGGAGCTGTTTTTT.

This clone has only a few counts. The chain links TRBV5-1 to TRBJ2-7, with 8 bases aligning to TRBD1. The CDR3 is made up of 14 amino acids. Trimming took 2 bases from V and 6 from J; bases not matched to a gene: 7. CDR1 and CDR2 (germline): SGHRS, YFSETQ. The CDR3 protein is CASSLVGQGAEQYF. CDR3 nucleotides: TGCGCCAGCAGCTTAGTTGGACAGGGTGCCGAGCAGTACTTC.

V gene TRBV9 combines with J gene TRBJ2-7; D is perhaps TRBD1 (5 bases). CDR1 and CDR2 (germline): SGDLS, YYNGEE. The CDR3 loop spans 14 amino acids. Trimming pared 5 bases from V and 0 bases from J, leaving 12 bases between. CDR3 sequence reads: CASSELDSSYEQYF. The CDR3 DNA reads TGTGCCAGCAGTGAACTCGACAGCTCCTACGAGCAGTACTTC. The whole variable domain, remainder taken from reference TRBV9 and TRBJ2-7, is DSGVTQTPKHLITATGQRVTLRCSPRSGDLSVYWYQQSLDQGLQFLIQYYNGEERAKGNILERFSAQQFPDLHSELNLSSLELGDSALYFCASSELDSSYEQYFGPGTRLTVT.

The chain is built from TRBV5-1 and TRBJ2-1; TRBD1 aligns across 8 bases. CDR1 is SGHRS, CDR2 YFSETQ, per germline. The CDR3 has 13 amino acids. With V trimmed by 2 bases and J by 10 bases, 5 bases remained unmatched. The chain's CDR3 is CASSFSTGDEQFF. The DNA of the CDR3 is TGCGCCAGCAGCTTCTCGACAGGGGACGAGCAGTTCTTC. Full variable domain (remainder filled in from reference TRBV5-1 and TRBJ2-1): KAGVTQTPRYLIKTRGQQVTLSCSPISGHRSVSWYQQTPGQGLQFLFEYFSETQRNKGNFPGRFSGRQFSNSRSEMNVSTLELGDSALYLCASSFSTGDEQFFGPGTRLTVL.

V gene TRBV19 combines with J gene TRBJ2-2; 7 nucleotides align to TRBD2. V shed 1 base, J shed 3 bases, and the junction held 2 bases outside the gene matches. This CDR3 spans 15 amino acids. The germline V gene encodes CDR1 LNHDA and CDR2 SQIVND (reference sequence). The CDR3 protein is CASSIGDYYTGELFF. DNA for the CDR3: TGTGCCAGTAGTATAGGGGACTACTACACCGGGGAGCTGTTTTTT.

This chain connects TRBV27 to TRBJ1-2, with TRBD1 identical over 7 bases. The length of the CDR3 is 13 residues. The junction had 6 bases not matched to a gene; V was cut back by 6 bases and J by 5 bases. CDR1 is MNHEY and CDR2 is SMNVEV in the germline V gene (reference sequence). CDR3: CASSPTGRYGYTF. The CDR3 nucleotides read TGTGCCAGCAGCCCGACAGGGAGATATGGCTACACCTTC.

The genes are TRBV5-1 and TRBJ1-5; D perhaps matches TRBD1 (5 bases). The CDR3 extends over 14 amino acids. The germline V and J ends were trimmed by 3 bases and 2 bases, with 9 bases remaining between them. The germline V gene encodes CDR1 SGHRS and CDR2 YFSETQ. The DNA of the CDR3 is TGCGCCAGCAGCTCAGGGTTAGGCAATCAGCCCCAGCATTTT. This encodes CASSSGLGNQPQHF.

This chain links TRBV27 with TRBJ1-2; 8 bases fit TRBD1. The ends lost 6 bases at V and 3 bases at J; junction bases unmatched: 6. Germline CDR1 MNHEY, CDR2 SMNVEV (reference sequence). The CDR3 covers 14 residues. CDR3 DNA: TGTGCCAGCAGACAGGGGGGTCCCTACTATGGCTACACCTTC. Residues: CASRQGGPYYGYTF.

V gene TRBV7-6 combines with J gene TRBJ2-1, with 7 nucleotides matching TRBD1. The trim removed 2 bases at V and 6 bases at J, leaving 1 base unmatched. The CDR3 is 13 amino acids. Germline CDR1 SGHVS, CDR2 FNYEAQ. The CDR3 region has the DNA TGTGCCAGCAGCTTATACAGGGGCAATGAGCAGTTCTTC. Translated: CASSLYRGNEQFF.

The CDR3 nucleotides read TGTGCCTGGAGGCCGGGGTCGGAACCCCTCCACTTT. This codes for CAWRPGSEPLHF. The genes are TRBV30 and TRBJ1-6, with D hard to call. V was trimmed by 3 bases and J by 12 bases, leaving 12 bases between them. Germline assignment: CDR1 GTSNPN and CDR2 SVGIG (reference sequence). The CDR3 loop spans 12 amino acids.

CDR3 residues: CASSFSAGTGQETQYF. The CDR3 DNA reads as TGTGCCAGCAGTTTTTCCGCCGGGACAGGGCAAGAGACCCAGTACTTC. The rearrangement joins TRBV2 to TRBJ2-5; 9 bases agree with TRBD1. The length of the CDR3 is 16 residues. J gave up 2 bases and V 5 bases, and 9 bases lay outside the gene matches. The germline V gene has CDR1 SNHLY and CDR2 FYNNEI.